The clone carrying this TCR beta chain was counted between two and nine times. Its target is not known. The data stem from a study of post-analysis software for immune sequencing data. Study-level information: The courses of disease that were included comprised relapsing-remitting, secondary progressive and progressive-relapsing multiple sclerosis.

Unique molecular identifiers were carried by the TCR beta cDNA libraries. Around 500,000 cDNA molecules came from 1 to 10 million T cells. TCRdb re-derived calls from the PCR reads in MiXCR, one entry per CDR3 protein. Seen here are 600,000 to 700,000 distinct CDR3 sequences, 55% to 60% observed once, and the top ten hold 10% to 12%. Study-wide results and caveats: Multiple sclerosis was associated with a significant reduction in normalized Chao1 diversity relative to controls. Strong co-clustering by F measure was evident for samples that had been prepared in the same batch.

Input material: blood. This clonotype originated in a girl aged 2-10 years with multiple sclerosis.

Here the CDR3 reads CASSPDRSTEAFF. In nucleotides, the CDR3 is TGCGCCAGCAGCCCAGACAGGAGCACTGAAGCTTTCTTT. The chain combines TRBV5-1 with TRBJ1-1, with TRBD1 as a possible D gene (6 bases). The CDR3 runs to 13 residues. V was cut by 4 bases and J by 4 bases, with 11 bases left in between. Germline V gene lookup returns CDR1 SGHRS and CDR2 YFSETQ.